The 18 T cell receptor beta chains listed next were all sequenced from one sample in a study of cytomegalovirus exposure and HLA in healthy donors. The PCR was carried out with 60 Vbeta primers and 13 Jbeta primers. Data came from immunoSEQ multiplex PCR; TCRdb stores just in-frame clones and leaves some out. Of more than 75,000 clones in the sample, 65% to 80% were seen once. What was sequenced was PBMCs. The source is a man between 25 and 39 years old in good health and CMV-seronegative.

V gene TRBV27 combines with J gene TRBJ2-6; the match to TRBD1 covers 9 bases. CDR1 is MNHEY, CDR2 SMNVEV, per germline (reference sequence). The CDR3 extends over 14 amino acids. With V trimmed by 3 bases and J by 8 bases, 2 bases remained unmatched. CDR3 loop: CASSLNRGPNVLTF. DNA of the CDR3: TGTGCCAGCAGTTTGAACAGGGGGCCCAACGTCCTGACTTTC.

The chain combines TRBV19 with TRBJ2-5; 7 nucleotides match TRBD1. The CDR3 sequence is 15 residues long. V lost 5 bases to trimming and J lost 4 bases; unmatched junction nucleotides: 10. Germline CDR1 reads LNHDA; CDR2 reads SQIVND (reference sequence). DNA of the CDR3: TGTGCCAGTAGTCTCCAGACAGGGCAGGGAGAGACCCAGTACTTC. Amino acid sequence: CASSLQTGQGETQYF.

The chain couples TRBV4-3 to TRBJ2-2; 7 bases match TRBD2. Germline values: CDR1 LGHNA, CDR2 YSLEER. The CDR3 loop spans 14 amino acids. V trimming: 6 bases; J trimming: 2 bases; junction bases outside the gene matches: 3. The CDR3 here is CASSLADNTGELFF. In DNA, the CDR3 is TGCGCCAGCAGTCTAGCGGATAACACCGGGGAGCTGTTTTTT.

The chain has TRBV10-2 and TRBJ2-1, with a weak D call TRBD1 (6 bases). The CDR3 consists of 14 residues. The V end lost 5 bases, the J end lost 8 bases, and 16 bases lay between the germline ends. CDR1 is WSHSY, CDR2 SAAADI, per germline. The CDR3 sequence is CASSPRTADDEQFF. The CDR3 DNA follows: TGCGCCAGCAGTCCCCGGACAGCTGACGATGAGCAGTTCTTC.

Concerning this clone: At one end, the junction sequence differs from germline, possibly due to a read error. The chain combines TRBV6-6 with TRBJ1-4, with a possible D match to TRBD1 (6 bases). Germline V gene sequence: CDR1 MNHNY, CDR2 SVGAGI (reference sequence). This CDR3 spans 15 amino acids. The CDR3 is CTSRGLGREDEKLFF. Written as DNA, the CDR3 is TGTACCAGCAGGGGACTCGGGAGAGAAGATGAAAAACTGTTTTTT.

The V and J genes are TRBV29-1 and TRBJ2-5; the D gene is possibly TRBD2 (5 bases). The CDR3 length is 12 residues. CDR1 is SQVTM, CDR2 ANQGSEA, per germline. Between the trimmed V and J ends, which lost 5 bases and 0 bases, there was a span of 7 bases. The CDR3 sequence: CSVSTNQETQYF. The CDR3 DNA follows: TGCAGCGTTTCGACTAACCAAGAGACCCAGTACTTC.

This rearrangement joins TRBV27 to TRBJ2-5, with D perhaps matching TRBD1 (6 bases). The ends were cut back, 5 bases at V and 2 bases at J, with 12 bases in the middle. Germline CDR1 MNHEY, CDR2 SMNVEV (reference sequence). The CDR3 length is 14 residues. The CDR3 DNA reads TGTGCCAGCAGTCAGCTAGGACAGCAAGAGACCCAGTACTTC. It is translated as CASSQLGQQETQYF.

This clone was found once. The chain uses TRBV30 and TRBJ1-6; D uncertain. CDR1 and CDR2 (germline): GTSNPN, SVGIG (reference sequence). V was pared by 0 bases and J by 9 bases, with 24 bases between. The CDR3 totals 18 residues. CDR3 bases: TGTGCCTGGAGTGTACATCGGACTAGGGAGAATCACGGTTCACCCCTCCACTTT. Its translation: CAWSVHRTRENHGSPLHF.

The chain employs TRBV5-4 and TRBJ2-5; perhaps TRBD2 as D (6 bases). Matching the DNA end better, TRBJ2-7 makes the J call doubtful. CDR1 SGHNT and CDR2 YYREEE come from the germline V gene (reference sequence). The CDR3 is 14 amino acids. CDR3 region: CASGQGDSRYEQYF. CDR3 coding DNA: TGTGCCAGCGGCCAAGGGGACTCTAGGTACGAGCAGTACTTC.

The chain joins TRBV28 to TRBJ2-7; D perhaps matches TRBD2 (5 bases). This CDR3 has 13 amino acids. Per the germline V gene, CDR1 is MDHEN and CDR2 is SYDVKM. V was clipped by 2 bases and J by 3 bases, with 8 bases between them. CDR3 region: CASSLNGNYEQYF. In DNA, the CDR3 is TGTGCCAGCAGTTTAAACGGGAACTACGAGCAGTACTTC. Filled out from reference TRBV28 and TRBJ2-7, the complete variable domain reads DVKVTQSSRYLVKRTGEKVFLECVQDMDHENMFWYRQDPGLGLRLIYFSYDVKMKEKGDIPEGYSVSREKKERFSLILESASTNQTSMYLCASSLNGNYEQYFGPGTRLTVT.

The table lists this clone with a count of one. This sequence joins TRBV5-1 and TRBJ2-7; TRBD2 agrees at 13 bases. V lost 4 bases, J lost 5 bases, and 12 bases stayed unmatched. The CDR3 length is 17 residues. Germline loops: CDR1 SGHRS, CDR2 YFSETQ. The CDR3 sequence: CASSPGGTSGIRDEQYF. The CDR3 region has the DNA TGCGCCAGCAGCCCGGGCGGGACTAGCGGGATCAGAGACGAGCAGTACTTC. Supplemented by reference TRBV5-1 and TRBJ2-7, the full variable domain reads KAGVTQTPRYLIKTRGQQVTLSCSPISGHRSVSWYQQTPGQGLQFLFEYFSETQRNKGNFPGRFSGRQFSNSRSEMNVSTLELGDSALYLCASSPGGTSGIRDEQYFGPGTRLTVT.

This chain connects TRBV4-2 to TRBJ1-1, with D perhaps TRBD1 (5 bases). Germline V gene data show CDR1 as LGHNA and CDR2 as YNFKEQ. The CDR3 contains 15 residues. V gave up 3 bases and J gave up 9 bases, with 20 bases separating them. CDR3 protein: CASSHTDRYSIKAFF. The CDR3 DNA sequence: TGTGCCAGCAGCCATACTGACAGATATTCAATCAAAGCTTTCTTT.

This clone has a handful of counts. The chain has TRBV30 and TRBJ2-2; 7 bases are a match to TRBD2. Trimming at V came to 5 bases and at J to 6 bases, leaving 3 bases not matched to a gene. This CDR3 region has 12 residues. Looked up from germline, CDR1 is GTSNPN and CDR2 is SVGIG (reference sequence). As DNA, the CDR3 is TGTGCCTGGGGGAGGGGAGCCGGGGAGCTGTTTTTT. Its protein product is CAWGRGAGELFF.

The chain carries TRBV7-2 and TRBJ2-5; D may be TRBD2 (5 bases). The CDR3 has 14 amino acids. The germline V gene has CDR1 SGHTA and CDR2 FQGNSA. V gave up 3 bases and J gave up 3 bases, with 11 bases separating them. Here the CDR3 reads CASSFGRRKETQYF. CDR3 bases: TGTGCCAGCAGCTTTGGCAGGAGGAAAGAGACCCAGTACTTC. Variable domain in full (rest from reference TRBV7-2 and TRBJ2-5): GAGVSQSPSNKVTEKGKDVELRCDPISGHTALYWYRQSLGQGLEFLIYFQGNSAPDKSGLPSDRFSAERTGGSVSTLTIQRTQQEDSAVYLCASSFGRRKETQYFGPGTRLLVL.

A few counts support this clone. The chain couples TRBV5-1 to TRBJ2-7; 13 bases fit TRBD2. V trimming: 5 bases; J trimming: 3 bases; junction bases outside the gene matches: 5. The CDR3 spans 15 residues. Germline V lookup: CDR1 SGHRS, CDR2 YFSETQ. The CDR3 is CASRPGTSGNYEQYF. The CDR3 coding sequence is TGCGCCAGCAGGCCCGGGACTAGCGGGAACTACGAGCAGTACTTC.

The chain links TRBV4-2 to TRBJ2-3, with 10 bases lining up with TRBD1. The germline gives CDR1 LGHNA, CDR2 YNFKEQ. The V gene end was trimmed by 4 bases and the J gene end by 5 bases; junction bases not matched to a gene: 12. The CDR3 loop spans 17 amino acids. The CDR3 protein is CASSLSATGGALDTQYF. CDR3 nucleotide sequence: TGTGCCAGCAGCCTCAGCGCGACAGGGGGCGCGTTAGATACGCAGTATTTT.

This clone was counted a few times. V and J are TRBV2 and TRBJ2-7; TRBD1 matches 7 bases. The CDR3 is 14 amino acids. J lost 4 bases, V lost 0 bases, and 3 bases had no gene match. CDR1 SNHLY and CDR2 FYNNEI come from the germline V gene. The CDR3 sequence: CASSEAMTGYEQYF. The CDR3 DNA follows: TGTGCCAGCAGTGAAGCTATGACAGGGTACGAGCAGTACTTC.

The chain employs TRBV5-8 and TRBJ1-2, with D possibly being TRBD1 (5 bases). CDR3 length: 15 amino acids. With 4 bases removed from V and 4 bases from J, the gap between germline ends came to 17 bases. Germline V gives CDR1 SGHTS, CDR2 YDEGEE. CDR3 residues: CASSRPGIGAYGYTF. CDR3 coding DNA: TGTGCCAGCAGCCGCCCAGGGATAGGAGCCTATGGCTACACCTTC.